The TCR beta chain under discussion was sequenced for a study of blood T cell repertoires in COVID-19. Overall study context: Sites across the United States, Italy and Spain contributed samples from acute and convalescent COVID-19. PBMCs, B-cell-depleted T cells, or T cells were the source of the cDNA or gDNA that made up the material.

TCRdb's copy holds only in-frame clones and misses some; the assay was immunoSEQ multiplex PCR. The sample consists of about 250,000 clones, about 80% of them appearing once. Trimming took off 5 bases at V and 0 bases at J, with 11 bases between the two ends. CDR3 length: 14 residues. Germline CDR1 is PRHDT and CDR2 is FYEKMQ (reference sequence). The chain couples TRBV13 to TRBJ2-7; maybe TRBD1 (6 bases). Material: peripheral blood. This receptor was identified in a middle-aged man with active or convalescent COVID-19. CDR3 sequence reads: CASSPRTDSYEQYF. The CDR3 DNA reads as TGTGCCAGCAGCCCAAGGACAGACTCCTACGAGCAGTACTTC.